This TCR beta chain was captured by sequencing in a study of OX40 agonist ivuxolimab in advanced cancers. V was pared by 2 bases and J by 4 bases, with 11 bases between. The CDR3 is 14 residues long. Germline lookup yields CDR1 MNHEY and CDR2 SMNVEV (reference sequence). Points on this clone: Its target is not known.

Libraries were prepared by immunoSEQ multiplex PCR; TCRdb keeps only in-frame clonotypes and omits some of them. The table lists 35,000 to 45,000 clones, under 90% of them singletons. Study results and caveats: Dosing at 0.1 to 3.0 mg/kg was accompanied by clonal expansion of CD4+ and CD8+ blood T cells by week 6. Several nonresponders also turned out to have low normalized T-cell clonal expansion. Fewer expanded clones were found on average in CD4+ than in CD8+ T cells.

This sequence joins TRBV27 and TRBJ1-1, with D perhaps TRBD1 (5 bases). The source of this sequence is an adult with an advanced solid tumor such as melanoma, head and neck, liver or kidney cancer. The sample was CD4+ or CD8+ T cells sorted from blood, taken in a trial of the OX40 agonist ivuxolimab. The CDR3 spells CASSLGRVGTEAFF. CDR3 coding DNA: TGTGCCAGCAGTTTAGGCAGGGTGGGCACTGAAGCTTTCTTT.